The 9 T cell receptor beta chains below all came from one sample that was sequenced in a study of T cells in localized non-small cell lung cancer. The data were produced by immunoSEQ multiplex PCR, yet TCRdb's version contains in-frame clones alone and is incomplete. The top ten hold over 3.5% of the sample, which has 7,000 to 8,000 clones, roughly nine tenths seen once. Material: peripheral blood mononuclear cells, obtained before any cancer treatment. Receptors originate from a male donor aged 60 or older with stage II lung adenocarcinoma.

The chain couples TRBV18 to TRBJ2-3; D gene uncertain. CDR1 KGHSH and CDR2 LQKENI come from the germline V gene. The CDR3 extends over 14 amino acids. V lost 2 bases, J lost 3 bases, and 9 bases lay in between. In DNA, the CDR3 is TGTGCCAGCTCACCATTACACCAGACAGATACGCAGTATTTT. Amino acids: CASSPLHQTDTQYF.

Only one count was recorded for this clone. This chain connects TRBV11-3 to TRBJ2-6; unclear D gene. This CDR3 spans 18 amino acids. V dropped 5 bases and J dropped 5 bases, with 22 bases sitting between them. Germline CDR1 SGHNT, CDR2 YENEEA. The CDR3 protein is CASSKKTISQSRANVLTF. CDR3 sequence (DNA): TGTGCCAGCAGCAAAAAAACGATCTCGCAAAGTCGGGCCAACGTCCTGACTTTC.

V usage is TRBV10-2 and J usage is TRBJ2-3; 8 bases fit TRBD2. Losses at the gene ends were 4 bases for V and 6 bases for J; bases not matched to a gene: 0. Germline assignment: CDR1 WSHSY and CDR2 SAAADI. The CDR3 is 12 amino acids. CDR3 sequence (DNA): TGCGCCAGCAGTGGGACTAGCGATACGCAGTATTTT. It is translated as CASSGTSDTQYF.

The chain has TRBV7-2 and TRBJ2-5; 8 bases agree with TRBD2. CDR1 SGHTA and CDR2 FQGNSA come from the germline V gene. This CDR3 region has 16 residues. Trimming removed 0 bases from V and 7 bases from J; junction bases left unmatched: 10. In DNA, the CDR3 is TGTGCCAGCAGCTTAGCGGGCGGGGGGCCCTCCCCGACCCAGTACTTC. Translation: CASSLAGGGPSPTQYF.

The chain couples TRBV6-6 to TRBJ2-7, with no clear D. Germline values: CDR1 MNHNY, CDR2 SVGAGI (reference sequence). The length of the CDR3 is 13 residues. The V end was cut by 6 bases, the J end by 2 bases, with 11 bases between. The CDR3 DNA reads TGTGCCAGCAGAGCCGGGTCCGCCTACGAGCAGTACTTC. Translating gives CASRAGSAYEQYF.

This clone was seen only a few times. CDR3 in DNA: TGTGCCAGCAGCGGTAGGACAGGGGTGAACACTGAAGCTTTCTTT. Protein sequence: CASSGRTGVNTEAFF. The V call is TRBV7-6, the J call TRBJ1-1; TRBD1 matches 9 bases. The V and J ends lost 5 bases and 0 bases, in that order; junction bases with no gene match: 4. The CDR3 is 15 amino acids. The germline gives CDR1 SGHVS, CDR2 FNYEAQ.

This sequence joins TRBV7-9 and TRBJ2-1; 7 positions agree with TRBD2. V lost 0 bases to trimming and J lost 9 bases; unmatched junction nucleotides: 8. The CDR3 runs 15 residues. Germline values: CDR1 SEHNR, CDR2 FQNEAQ (reference sequence). As DNA, the CDR3 is TGTGCCAGCAGCTTAGCGTCTCTGGGAGGGGCTGAGCAGTTCTTC. Translation: CASSLASLGGAEQFF.

This chain joins TRBV5-1 and TRBJ2-3; 8 bases agree with TRBD1. This CDR3 has 14 residues. The V gene's germline CDR1 is SGHRS and CDR2 YFSETQ. With V trimmed by 4 bases and J by 1 base, 2 bases remained unmatched. The CDR3 DNA is TGCGCCAGCAGCCCGGGACAGGGCACAGATACGCAGTATTTT. Residues: CASSPGQGTDTQYF.

This chain connects TRBV9 to TRBJ2-7; 8 nucleotides line up with TRBD1. Germline V CDR1 and CDR2: SGDLS, YYNGEE. This CDR3 spans 14 amino acids. V trimming: 0 bases; J trimming: 3 bases; junction bases outside the gene matches: 2. CDR3 residues: CASSVATGGYEQYF. The CDR3 DNA sequence: TGTGCCAGCAGCGTAGCTACAGGGGGCTACGAGCAGTACTTC.